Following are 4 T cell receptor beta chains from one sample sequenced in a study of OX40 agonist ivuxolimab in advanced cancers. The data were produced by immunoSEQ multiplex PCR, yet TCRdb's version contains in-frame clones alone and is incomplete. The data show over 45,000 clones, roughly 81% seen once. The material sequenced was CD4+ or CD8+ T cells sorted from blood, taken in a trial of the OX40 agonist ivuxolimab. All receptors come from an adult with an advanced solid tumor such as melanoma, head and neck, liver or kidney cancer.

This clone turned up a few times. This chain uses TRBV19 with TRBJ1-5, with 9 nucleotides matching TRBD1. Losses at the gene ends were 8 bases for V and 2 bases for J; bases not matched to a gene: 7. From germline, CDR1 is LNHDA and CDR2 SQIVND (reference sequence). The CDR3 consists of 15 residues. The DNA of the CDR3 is TGTGCCAGTGGACAGGGGCTAGGGCGCAATCAGCCCCAGCATTTT. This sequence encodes CASGQGLGRNQPQHF.

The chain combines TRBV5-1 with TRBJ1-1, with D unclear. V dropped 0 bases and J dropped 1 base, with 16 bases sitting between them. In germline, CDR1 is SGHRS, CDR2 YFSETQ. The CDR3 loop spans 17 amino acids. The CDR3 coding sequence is TGCGCCAGCAGCTTGGCCCCCCTGGGCTCTCAGAACACTGAAGCTTTCTTT. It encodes CASSLAPLGSQNTEAFF.

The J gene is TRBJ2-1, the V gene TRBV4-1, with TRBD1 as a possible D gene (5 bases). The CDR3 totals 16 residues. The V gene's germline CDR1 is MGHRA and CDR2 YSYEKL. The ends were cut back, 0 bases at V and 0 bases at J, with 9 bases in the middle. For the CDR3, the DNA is TGCGCCAGCAGCCAAGAGGGGCGGAGCTCCTACAATGAGCAGTTCTTC. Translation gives CASSQEGRSSYNEQFF.

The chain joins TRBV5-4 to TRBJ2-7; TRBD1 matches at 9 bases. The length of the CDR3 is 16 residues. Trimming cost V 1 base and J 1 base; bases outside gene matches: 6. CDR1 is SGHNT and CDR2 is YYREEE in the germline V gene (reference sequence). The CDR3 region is CASSLRRGTGSYEQYF. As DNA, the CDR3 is TGTGCCAGCAGCTTGAGGCGAGGGACAGGGTCCTACGAGCAGTACTTC.